These 10 T cell receptor beta chains originate from one sample sequenced in a study of low-dose radiotherapy and immunotherapy resistance in tumors. Time point denoted: before trial treatment. TRAV- and TRBV-specific primers primed first-strand cDNA, covering alpha and beta chains. The TCRs were subjected to amplification over approximately 18 PCR cycles employing a constant-region primer in conjunction with a V-primer adapter. Each CDR3 protein is one row after TCRdb ran MiXCR on the reads. The table shows roughly 54,000 distinct CDR3 sequences, with 25% occurring only once. The sequences come from PBMCs, collected before treatment. These receptors were taken from a male donor with prostate cancer.

In this sample, this clonotype turned up many times. This chain joins TRBV4-2 and TRBJ2-1; the D is unclear. Germline-derived CDR1 and CDR2 are LGHNA and YNFKEQ. The V end lost 0 bases, the J end lost 9 bases, and 9 bases lay between the germline ends. The CDR3 is 13 residues long. The CDR3 loop is CASSQELRTEQFF. The CDR3 DNA sequence: TGTGCCAGCAGCCAAGAATTGCGGACTGAGCAGTTCTTC.

There are many counts of this clonotype. The V gene is TRBV5-1, the J gene TRBJ1-5; tentatively, D is TRBD1 (6 bases). The CDR3 has 14 residues. V was clipped by 2 bases and J by 1 base, with 7 bases between them. The germline V gene encodes CDR1 SGHRS and CDR2 YFSETQ. In DNA form, the CDR3 reads TGCGCCAGCAGCTTCGGGACAAGCAATCAGCCCCAGCATTTT. Amino acids: CASSFGTSNQPQHF.

This clonotype was seen just once. The chain is built from TRBV7-9 and TRBJ2-3; TRBD1 aligns across 7 bases. The CDR3 totals 15 residues. Germline V gene sequence: CDR1 SEHNR, CDR2 FQNEAQ (reference sequence). V trimming: 5 bases; J trimming: 1 base; junction bases outside the gene matches: 6. The CDR3 DNA is TGTGCCAGCAGCCCACAGGGGTCCGGCACAGATACGCAGTATTTT. Amino acid sequence: CASSPQGSGTDTQYF.

The J gene is TRBJ2-4, the V gene TRBV5-1; 13 nucleotides align to TRBD2. The germline V gene has CDR1 SGHRS and CDR2 YFSETQ. Trimming cost V 0 bases and J 8 bases; bases outside gene matches: 5. The CDR3 totals 16 residues. In nucleotides, the CDR3 is TGCGCCAGCAGCTTGGGACTAGCGGGAGGAGGGGACATTCAGTACTTC. This sequence encodes CASSLGLAGGGDIQYF.

Notes on this clonotype: A much larger clone lies a single base off, so this may be a read error. This chain links TRBV27 with TRBJ2-7, with 8 bases identical to TRBD2. Trimming took 5 bases from V and 7 from J; bases not matched to a gene: 13. The CDR3 consists of 15 residues. CDR1 and CDR2 (germline): MNHEY, SMNVEV (reference sequence). CDR3 loop: CASSPGLAVYNEQYF. The CDR3 coding sequence is TGTGCCAGCAGTCCCGGACTAGCAGTTTACAATGAGCAGTACTTC.

A few counts support this clonotype. The rearrangement links TRBV28 to TRBJ2-7; 12 positions match TRBD2. Unmatched junction bases numbered 5, after V lost 4 bases and J lost 4 bases. CDR3 length equals 15 residues. Germline lookup yields CDR1 MDHEN and CDR2 SYDVKM. CDR3 loop: CASSSRTSGIYEQYF. As DNA, the CDR3 is TGTGCCAGCAGTTCGAGGACTAGCGGGATTTACGAGCAGTACTTC.

V and J are TRBV5-1 and TRBJ2-5; 12 bases fit TRBD1. V shed 2 bases and J 5 bases; nucleotides not matched to a gene: 10. CDR3 size: 17 residues. Germline assignment: CDR1 SGHRS and CDR2 YFSETQ. Written as DNA, the CDR3 is TGCGCCAGCAGCTTTACGGGACAGGGGGCCTCCTGGGAGACCCAGTACTTC. Protein product: CASSFTGQGASWETQYF.

A remark on this clonotype: Given a far larger clone just one base away, this is likely a sequencing read error. J is TRBJ2-7 and V is TRBV6-8; TRBD2 aligns across 8 bases. Germline CDR1 MNHGY, CDR2 SAAAGT. The CDR3 is made up of 15 amino acids. CDR3 amino acids: CASRIQAGAPYEQCF. The CDR3 bases are TGTGCCAGCAGAATCCAAGCGGGAGCACCCTACGAGCAGTGCTTC.

This clonotype occurred many times. The chain carries TRBV13 and TRBJ2-7; D possibly corresponds to TRBD2 (5 bases). The ends were cut back, 5 bases at V and 1 base at J, with 12 bases in the middle. Per the germline V gene, CDR1 is PRHDT and CDR2 is FYEKMQ (reference sequence). This CDR3 is 14 amino acids long. The CDR3 coding sequence is TGTGCCAGCAGCAACCGGGAACGGTCCTACGAGCAGTACTTC. It specifies CASSNRERSYEQYF.

This clonotype was detected ten times or more. CDR3 region: CAVNPQGGQETQYF. CDR3 nucleotides: TGTGCCGTAAACCCTCAGGGGGGCCAAGAGACCCAGTACTTC. V gene TRBV28 combines with J gene TRBJ2-5; the D gene is possibly TRBD1 (7 bases). The V gene lost 11 bases and the J gene lost 1 base, with 17 bases spanning the gap. This CDR3 has 14 residues. Germline V lookup: CDR1 MDHEN, CDR2 SYDVKM.